These T cell receptor beta chains were read from a single sample in a study of cytomegalovirus exposure and HLA in healthy donors. Clones were read by immunoSEQ multiplex PCR, and TCRdb kept only the in-frame ones, dropping some. The sample contains some 200,000 clones, more than 85% of which appear only once. Source material: PBMCs. Receptors originate from a girl under three years old in good health and CMV-seronegative. Each CDR3 is given with its conserved first and last residue. The D gene is left open where the match is weak. Part of the rows lack a size; the others show once, few, many or a class for expanded clones.

TRBJ2-7,NA,NA,TRBV30,TGTGCCTGGAGTTCAGTGTCTTACTACGAGCAGTACTTC,CAWSSVSYYEQYF
TRBJ2-7,TRBD2,NA,TRBV10-3,TGTGCCATCACTGCGGGAGCGAGCAACTACGAGCAGTACTTC,CAITAGASNYEQYF
TRBJ1-2,NA,few,TRBV2,TGTGCCAGCAGTACTGACAGGACCCGCTATGGCTACACCTTC,CASSTDRTRYGYTF
TRBJ1-5,TRBD1,once,TRBV30,TGTGCCTGGAGTCTCCGGGACAGGGGCGGATATAGCAATCAGCCCCAGCATTTT,CAWSLRDRGGYSNQPQHF
TRBJ2-1,TRBD2,NA,TRBV19,TGTGCCAGTAGTAAATTCCTCCTAGCGGGAGTCGATGAGCAGTTCTTC,CASSKFLLAGVDEQFF
TRBJ1-5,NA,few,TRBV5-1,TGCGCCAGCAGCCTGCGTCCCAATCAGCCCCAGCATTTT,CASSLRPNQPQHF
TRBJ2-5,TRBD2,NA,TRBV7-3,TGTGCCAGCGGATCGGGGCTAGCGGGACTAGAGACCCAGTACTTC,CASGSGLAGLETQYF
TRBJ1-6,NA,NA,TRBV30,TGTGCCTGGGGCGGACAAGTTAATTCACCCCTCCACTTT,CAWGGQVNSPLHF
TRBJ2-7,NA,NA,TRBV7-2,TGTGCCAGCAGCCCCCAATCCTACGAGCAGTACTTC,CASSPQSYEQYF
TRBJ1-2,NA,NA,TRBV6-5,TGTGCCACCCAAAGGGGCCTTTCATTTAACTATGGCTACACCTTC,CATQRGLSFNYGYTF
TRBJ1-4,NA,NA,TRBV7-9,TGTGCCAGCAGCTTAGCCAAGGGGGTTAATGAAAAACTGTTTTTT,CASSLAKGVNEKLFF
TRBJ1-2,TRBD1,once,TRBV19,TGTGCCAGCAGACAGGGGGCGAGAGATGGCTACACCTTC,CASRQGARDGYTF
TRBJ2-1,TRBD2,NA,TRBV7-6,TGTGCCAGCAGCTTACTAGCGGGGGTCGGAAGTAGCTACAATGAGCAGTTCTTC,CASSLLAGVGSSYNEQFF
TRBJ1-4,NA,NA,TRBV7-8,TGTGCCAGCAGCTTAGACCCGGTCGGAAAACTGTTTTTT,CASSLDPVGKLFF
TRBJ2-1,NA,NA,TRBV6-5,TGTGCCAGCAGTTCGGCCTCTGCGGATTCCTACAATGAGCAGTTCTTC,CASSSASADSYNEQFF
TRBJ2-5,TRBD2,NA,TRBV12-5,TGTGCTAGTGGTTTGGTCCGCAGCGGGGGGGACCAAGAGACCCAGTACTTC,CASGLVRSGGDQETQYF
TRBJ2-4,NA,NA,TRBV30,TGTGCCTGGAGTTCGGGAATCAAAAACATTCAGTACTTC,CAWSSGIKNIQYF
TRBJ1-3,NA,NA,TRBV30,TGTGCCTGGGGGGCCTGGACCTCTGGAAACACCATATATTTT,CAWGAWTSGNTIYF
TRBJ2-7,TRBD2,NA,TRBV4-1,TGCGCCAGCAGCCGAGGACTAGCGGGGGGGTACGAGCAGTACTTC,CASSRGLAGGYEQYF
TRBJ1-5,NA,NA,TRBV7-2,TGTGCCAGCAGCCCCACAGGGAACCAGCCCCAGCATTTT,CASSPTGNQPQHF
TRBJ1-1,TRBD1,NA,TRBV19,TGTGCCAGTAGTATTCCGGGCAGGGGGCCCACTGAAGCTTTCTTT,CASSIPGRGPTEAFF
TRBJ2-7,NA,NA,TRBV6-5,TGTGCCAGCAGCCACGCCGGCTACGAGCAGTACTTC,CASSHAGYEQYF
TRBJ2-1,NA,NA,TRBV9,TGTGCCAGCAGCGTAGCGGGATCTTACAATGAGCAGTTCTTC,CASSVAGSYNEQFF
TRBJ1-5,NA,NA,TRBV9,TGTGCCAGCAGTGGACAGAGCAATCAGCCCCAGCATTTT,CASSGQSNQPQHF
TRBJ2-5,NA,NA,TRBV7-7,TGTGCTAGCAGCCGGGGACTGGTGGGGGAGACCCAGTACTTC,CASSRGLVGETQYF
TRBJ2-5,NA,NA,TRBV5-1,TGCGCCAGCAGCTTGGGGGGGGTAGGAGAGACCCAGTACTTC,CASSLGGVGETQYF
TRBJ1-4,NA,NA,TRBV25-1,TGTGCCAGCAGGCAGGCAACTAATGAAAAACTGTTTTTT,CASRQATNEKLFF
TRBJ2-7,NA,NA,TRBV27,TGTGCCAGCAGTCACGACAATTCCTACGAGCAGTACTTC,CASSHDNSYEQYF
TRBJ1-5,TRBD1,NA,TRBV4-2,TGTGCCAGCAGCCAGGAGTACAGGGGGCCGAACTTTAGCAATCAGCCCCAGCATTTT,CASSQEYRGPNFSNQPQHF
TRBJ2-6,TRBD1,NA,TRBV5-1,TGCGCCAGCAGCCCCTTCGCCGGGACAGGGACCTCTGGGGCCAACGTCCTGACTTTC,CASSPFAGTGTSGANVLTF
TRBJ2-7,TRBD1,NA,TRBV13,TGTGCCAGCAGCTTAACAGGGGGGTACGAGCAGTACTTC,CASSLTGGYEQYF
TRBJ1-2,NA,NA,TRBV11-1,TGTGCCAGCAGCTTCAGGGCCTTTGAGGGCTACACCTTC,CASSFRAFEGYTF
TRBJ2-1,TRBD1,NA,TRBV10-3,TGTGCCCACGCCCCGGGACAGAGATACAATGAGCAGTTCTTC,CAHAPGQRYNEQFF
TRBJ2-7,TRBD2,NA,TRBV6-5,TGTGCCAGCAGTAAACTTAGCGGGGGGGGCTACGAGCAGTACTTC,CASSKLSGGGYEQYF
TRBJ2-7,NA,NA,TRBV13,TGTGCCAGCAGTACGGGTCAGAGCTCCTACGAGCAGTACTTC,CASSTGQSSYEQYF
TRBJ2-5,NA,NA,TRBV25-1,TGTGCCAGCAGTGAACCCGGAAGACAGGATCAAGAGACCCAGTACTTC,CASSEPGRQDQETQYF
TRBJ1-5,NA,NA,TRBV6-1,TGTGCCATCAGTGGTGGGCAAGGGCCCCAGCATTTT,CAISGGQGPQHF
TRBJ2-7,NA,NA,TRBV4-2,TGTGCCAGCAGCCAAGATCTAGCACTCGATACCTCCTACGAGCAGTACTTC,CASSQDLALDTSYEQYF
TRBJ1-2,NA,NA,TRBV6-5,TGTGCCAGCAGGTCTTGGGGGGATTCAAACTATGGCTACACCTTC,CASRSWGDSNYGYTF
TRBJ2-1,TRBD1,NA,TRBV27,TGTGCCAGCAGGCTACAGGGGAGCTCCTACAATGAGCAGTTCTTC,CASRLQGSSYNEQFF
TRBJ2-7,NA,NA,TRBV5-6,TGTGCCAGCAGCCCGGGACACAGCTACGAGCAGTACTTC,CASSPGHSYEQYF
TRBJ2-7,NA,NA,TRBV30,TGTGCCTGGAGTCGCGCAAGTTACGAGCAGTACTTC,CAWSRASYEQYF
TRBJ1-2,NA,NA,TRBV15,TGTGCCACCAGCAGAGAATCAGGGAATGGCTACACCTTC,CATSRESGNGYTF
TRBJ1-6,TRBD1,once,TRBV6-7,TGTGCCAGCAGTTGCTCGCCGGGACAGGGGAATTCACCCCTCCACTTT,CASSCSPGQGNSPLHF
TRBJ2-3,TRBD2,NA,TRBV29-1,TGCAGCGTGAGGGGGACGAGCGGGGGGGTTCCCACAGATACGCAGTATTTT,CSVRGTSGGVPTDTQYF
TRBJ1-1,NA,NA,TRBV7-3,TGTGCCAGCAGCTTAGGGCAGGTCGCCCGTTCCTCGAACACTGAAGCTTTCTTT,CASSLGQVARSSNTEAFF
TRBJ1-1,NA,NA,TRBV27,TGTGCCAGCAGCCGCCTACTACACGAAACTGAAGCTTTCTTT,CASSRLLHETEAFF